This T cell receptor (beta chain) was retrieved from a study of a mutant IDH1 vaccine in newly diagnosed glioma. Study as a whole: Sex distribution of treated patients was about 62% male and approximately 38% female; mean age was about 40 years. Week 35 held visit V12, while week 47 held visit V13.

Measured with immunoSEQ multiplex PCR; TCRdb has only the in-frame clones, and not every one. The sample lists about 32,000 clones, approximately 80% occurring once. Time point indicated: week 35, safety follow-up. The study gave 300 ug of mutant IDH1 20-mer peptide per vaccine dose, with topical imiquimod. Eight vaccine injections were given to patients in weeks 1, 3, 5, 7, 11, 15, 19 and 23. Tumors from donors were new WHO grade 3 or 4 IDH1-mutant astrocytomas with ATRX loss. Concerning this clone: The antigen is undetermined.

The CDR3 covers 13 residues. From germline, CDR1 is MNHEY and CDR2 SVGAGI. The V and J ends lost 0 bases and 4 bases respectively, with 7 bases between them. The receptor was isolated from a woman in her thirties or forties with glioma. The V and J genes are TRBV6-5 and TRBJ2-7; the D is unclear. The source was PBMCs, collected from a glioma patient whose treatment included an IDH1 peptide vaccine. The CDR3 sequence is CASSYSSWYEQYF. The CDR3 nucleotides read TGTGCCAGCAGTTACTCGAGTTGGTACGAGCAGTACTTC.